The source of this TCR beta chain is a study of read filtering for tumor transcriptome and immune sequencing. Whole-study context: Patients were some 16 male and around 15 female, mean age approximately 60 years, range roughly 47 to 80.

This library used approximately 390 ng RNA and molecular barcoded adaptors spanning alpha/delta and beta/gamma chains. TCRdb reprocessed the reads via MiXCR and lists one record per CDR3 protein. The profile shows about 38,000 distinct CDR3 sequences, 14% of them singletons. With respect to this clonotype: As yet, its antigen is unknown. The conserved phenylalanine or tryptophan is not found at the CDR3 terminus, so this likely reflects a read error.

Study-wide results and caveats: The CD138-negative fraction was mixed bone marrow immune cells, not pure T cells.

This sequence was found in a donor at least 40 years old with multiple myeloma. Sequencing input: a population of CD138-negative cells sorted from bone marrow.

CDR3 in DNA: TGCGCCAGCAGCGACGGACAGCCCCAGCATTCT. Translated: CASSDGQPQHS. The chain combines TRBV6-2 or TRBV6-3 with TRBJ1-5; D is unresolved. CDR3 length: 11 residues. Germline CDR1 is MNHEY and CDR2 is SVGEGT.